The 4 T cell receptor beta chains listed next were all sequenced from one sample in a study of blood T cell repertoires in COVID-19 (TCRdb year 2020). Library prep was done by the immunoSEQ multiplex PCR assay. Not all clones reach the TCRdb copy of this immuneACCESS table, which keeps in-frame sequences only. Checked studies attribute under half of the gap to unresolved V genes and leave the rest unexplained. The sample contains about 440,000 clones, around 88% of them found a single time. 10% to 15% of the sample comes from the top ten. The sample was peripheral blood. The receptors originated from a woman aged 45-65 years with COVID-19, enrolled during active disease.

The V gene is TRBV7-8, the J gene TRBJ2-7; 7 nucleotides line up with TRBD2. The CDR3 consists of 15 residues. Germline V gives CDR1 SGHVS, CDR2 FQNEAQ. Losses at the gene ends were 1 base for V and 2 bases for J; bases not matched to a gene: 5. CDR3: CASSLVRGGPYEQYF. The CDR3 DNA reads TGTGCCAGCAGCTTAGTCCGGGGAGGGCCCTACGAGCAGTACTTC.

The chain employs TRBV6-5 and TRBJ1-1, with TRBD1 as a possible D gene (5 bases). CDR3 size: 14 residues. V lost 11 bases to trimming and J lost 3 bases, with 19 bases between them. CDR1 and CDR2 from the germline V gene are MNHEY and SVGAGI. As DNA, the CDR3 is TGTGCCGGTAAGCAGGGCTATCCCCACACTGAAGCTTTCTTT. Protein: CAGKQGYPHTEAFF.

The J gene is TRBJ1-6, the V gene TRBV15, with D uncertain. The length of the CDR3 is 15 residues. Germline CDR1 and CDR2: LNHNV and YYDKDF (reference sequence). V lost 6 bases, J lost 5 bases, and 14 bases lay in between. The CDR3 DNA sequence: TGTGCCACCAGGGTATGGCAGGCCAATAATTCACCCCTCCACTTT. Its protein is CATRVWQANNSPLHF.

CDR3 sequence (DNA): TGTGCCAGCACCCGACAGGTTTGGGGCACTGAAGCTTTCTTT. This codes for CASTRQVWGTEAFF. The rearrangement uses TRBV6-5 and TRBJ1-1; possible D gene TRBD1, 6 bases. This CDR3 spans 14 amino acids. V was pared by 7 bases and J by 4 bases, with 16 bases between. CDR1 MNHEY and CDR2 SVGAGI come from the germline V gene.